One and the same sample provided the 12 T cell receptor beta chains below, sequenced in a study of Ad26.COV2.S vaccination and SARS-CoV-2 variants. As for treatment: some 20 received Ad26.COV2.S at low or high dose, single or two shots; 5 received placebo; per-sample allocation not given. Samples were taken on day 63 after the first vaccine or placebo injection. Profiled with immunoSEQ multiplex PCR; TCRdb holds only in-frame clones, not every one. This table holds 200,000 to 300,000 clones, 85% to 90% found once. This material consisted of peripheral blood, taken in a trial of Ad26.COV2.S vaccine versus placebo. Receptor source: a person aged 18-60 years who received the Ad26.COV2.S COVID-19 vaccine or a placebo.

The V gene is TRBV6-4, the J gene TRBJ1-6; D is possibly TRBD1 (5 bases). The CDR3 covers 14 residues. V lost 0 bases, J lost 14 bases, and 14 bases lay in between. Germline CDR1 reads MRHNA; CDR2 reads SNTAGT. As DNA, the CDR3 is TGTGCCAGCAGTGACTCGATCCAGGGAAAGGCCCTCCACTTT. This sequence encodes CASSDSIQGKALHF.

In DNA form, the CDR3 reads TGTGCCAGCACCTCCGGGACAGGGGGCTACGAGCAGTACTTC. This codes for CASTSGTGGYEQYF. The chain recombines TRBV28 with TRBJ2-7, with 11 bases aligning to TRBD1. Germline trimming cut 7 bases from V and 3 bases from J; bases unmatched to any gene: 5. CDR3 length: 14 residues. CDR1 is MDHEN, CDR2 SYDVKM, per germline.

The chain combines TRBV3-1 (or the pseudogene TRBV3-2) with TRBJ1-3, with 8 positions matching TRBD1. V lost 9 bases and J lost 2; bases outside the gene matches: 6. The CDR3 totals 14 residues. Germline V lookup: CDR1 LGHDT, CDR2 YNNKEL (reference sequence). CDR3 amino acids: CASQQGVAGNTIYF. In DNA, the CDR3 is TGTGCCAGTCAACAGGGGGTCGCTGGAAACACCATATATTTT.

The chain is built from TRBV5-8 and TRBJ2-3, with D maybe TRBD2 (6 bases). This CDR3 has 15 residues. Germline V gene data show CDR1 as SGHTS and CDR2 as YDEGEE. V lost 3 bases, J lost 0 bases, and 11 bases lay in between. For the CDR3, the DNA is TGTGCCAGCAGCTCCGGGGGTACTAGCACAGATACGCAGTATTTT. It yields the protein CASSSGGTSTDTQYF.

The rearrangement joins TRBV28 to TRBJ1-2; possible D gene TRBD1, 5 bases. The length of the CDR3 is 14 residues. Germline assignment: CDR1 MDHEN and CDR2 SYDVKM. Trimming took off 2 bases at V and 8 bases at J, with 15 bases between the two ends. Here the CDR3 reads CASSLGGAVPGYTF. Here the CDR3 DNA reads TGTGCCAGCAGTTTAGGAGGGGCAGTCCCGGGCTACACCTTC.

This clone is a singleton in its sample. This chain links TRBV5-1 with TRBJ2-7; D might be TRBD2 (6 bases). The CDR3 consists of 14 residues. Between the trimmed V and J ends, which lost 4 bases and 1 base, there was a span of 12 bases. Germline CDR1 SGHRS, CDR2 YFSETQ. CDR3 region: CASSPGTFSYEQYF. CDR3 DNA: TGCGCCAGCAGCCCCGGGACTTTTTCCTACGAGCAGTACTTC.

V gene TRBV5-4 combines with J gene TRBJ2-1; 8 bases line up with TRBD1. The V gene's germline CDR1 is SGHNT and CDR2 YYREEE (reference sequence). The CDR3 runs to 12 residues. The junction had 2 bases not matched to a gene; V was cut back by 5 bases and J by 7 bases. Here the CDR3 DNA reads TGTGCCAGCAGTCGACAGGGGAATGAGCAGTTCTTC. Protein product: CASSRQGNEQFF.

V and J are TRBV3-1 (or the pseudogene TRBV3-2) and TRBJ2-2, with TRBD1 matching over 7 bases. Looked up from germline, CDR1 is LGHDT and CDR2 is YNNKEL (reference sequence). CDR3 length equals 16 residues. With 7 bases clipped from V and 2 bases from J, the junction kept 10 bases outside the gene matches. The CDR3 DNA reads TGTGCCAGCATCCCGACCGGGACAGCAAACACCGGGGAGCTGTTTTTT. Encoded protein: CASIPTGTANTGELFF.

V and J are TRBV4-3 and TRBJ2-7, with a possible D match to TRBD1 (6 bases). The CDR3 is 15 amino acids. V was cut by 0 bases and J by 3 bases, with 12 bases left in between. Germline loops: CDR1 LGHNA, CDR2 YSLEER. CDR3: CASSQDLGQGYEQYF. The CDR3 coding sequence is TGCGCCAGCAGCCAAGACCTGGGACAAGGCTACGAGCAGTACTTC.

The J gene is TRBJ2-7, the V gene TRBV28; TRBD1 matches at 7 bases. The CDR3 length is 12 residues. V lost 8 bases and J lost 2; bases outside the gene matches: 3. The germline CDR1 and CDR2 sequences are MDHEN and SYDVKM. The CDR3 sequence: CASGDRAYEQYF. The CDR3 nucleotides are TGTGCCAGCGGGGACAGAGCCTACGAGCAGTACTTC. The variable domain in full, completed from reference TRBV28 and TRBJ2-7, reads DVKVTQSSRYLVKRTGEKVFLECVQDMDHENMFWYRQDPGLGLRLIYFSYDVKMKEKGDIPEGYSVSREKKERFSLILESASTNQTSMYLCASGDRAYEQYFGPGTRLTVT.

V and J are TRBV7-9 and TRBJ1-3; D perhaps matches TRBD1 (5 bases). Germline CDR1 and CDR2: SEHNR and FQNEAQ (reference sequence). Trimming pared 11 bases from V and 3 bases from J, leaving 14 bases between. The CDR3 totals 13 residues. CDR3 nucleotides: TGTGCCGGCGCCGGGGACGGTGGAAACACCATATATTTT. Translated: CAGAGDGGNTIYF.

J is TRBJ1-2 and V is TRBV4-3; D is possibly TRBD1 (5 bases). The ends were cut back, 0 bases at V and 3 bases at J, with 11 bases in the middle. The CDR3 is 15 residues long. CDR1 is LGHNA, CDR2 YSLEER, per germline. CDR3 amino acids: CASSQELVRDYGYTF. CDR3 DNA: TGCGCCAGCAGCCAAGAACTCGTCAGGGACTATGGCTACACCTTC.